The source of this TCR beta chain is a study of human T cells and chemical hapten exposure. This clonotype was seen more than once but under ten times. What it binds is unknown. CDR3 length: 13 residues. V lost 7 bases to trimming and J lost 2 bases; unmatched junction nucleotides: 4. Germline V gene sequence: CDR1 MGHDK, CDR2 SYGVNS. Study-wide results and caveats: Expanded TCRs formed significantly more large CDR3 similarity clusters than controls. Following DPC sensitization, TCRs present above 1 in 1000 frequency showed no change.

TCRdb recomputed calls from the RACE reads with MiXCR, one row per CDR3 protein. The sample yields about 110,000 distinct CDR3 sequences, nearly 35% seen once. Documented time point: patch test 3, about 24 weeks after DPC sensitization. Treatment given: therapeutic diphenylcyclopropenone sensitization with weekly scalp DPC. Total RNA was extracted from unfractionated whole blood. The specimen was whole blood, collected in connection with sensitization to the hapten diphenylcyclopropenone (DPC). The TCR sequence derives from a man aged 35 to 55 with alopecia areata. Some clones in this sample may be carry-over from other donors' samples. The J gene is TRBJ1-1, the V gene TRBV25-1; 7 bases line up with TRBD1. CDR3 DNA: TGTGCCAGCACGGTAGGGGGCAACACTGAAGCTTTCTTT. Translated, it gives CASTVGGNTEAFF.